These 19 T cell receptor beta chains share one sample of origin, sequenced in a study of CD8+ T cells in alopecia areata. The sequencing template was cDNA reverse transcribed from extracted RNA. Produced via immunoSEQ multiplex PCR; TCRdb's table is partial and in-frame only. This table has more than 140,000 clones, more than 85% appearing once. Treatment: oral pan-JAK inhibitor, 5-10 mg twice daily. The sequenced sample was CD8+ T cells sorted from blood, obtained at week 4, from a patient treated with tofacitinib. The receptors were gathered from a human donor with alopecia areata.

This clone is a singleton in its sample. The chain links TRBV7-6 to TRBJ2-7; TRBD2 matches at 7 bases. After removal of 1 base from V and 5 bases from J, the junction contained 2 bases not matched to a gene. Germline assignment: CDR1 SGHVS and CDR2 FNYEAQ. CDR3 length equals 13 residues. This CDR3 is CASSLGTSNEQYF. The CDR3 DNA follows: TGTGCCAGCAGCTTAGGGACTAGTAACGAGCAGTACTTC. Supplemented by reference TRBV7-6 and TRBJ2-7, the full variable domain reads GAGVSQSPRYKVTKRGQDVALRCDPISGHVSLYWYRQALGQGPEFLTYFNYEAQQDKSGLPNDRFSAERPEGSISTLTIQRTEQRDSAMYRCASSLGTSNEQYFGPGTRLTVT.

The rearrangement uses TRBV30 and TRBJ2-4; D possibly corresponds to TRBD1 (5 bases). Trimming took off 1 base at V and 6 bases at J, with 28 bases between the two ends. This CDR3 has 19 amino acids. Germline CDR1 GTSNPN, CDR2 SVGIG (reference sequence). In DNA form, the CDR3 reads TGTGCCTGGAGTGAATCGCTGATCCGTCGGACAAAAGATCGAAACATTCAGTACTTC. Amino acid sequence: CAWSESLIRRTKDRNIQYF.

This chain connects TRBV2 to TRBJ2-1; 10 nucleotides match TRBD2. Germline assignment: CDR1 SNHLY and CDR2 FYNNEI. V was pared by 3 bases and J by 7 bases, with 6 bases of the junction left unmatched. This CDR3 comprises 15 residues. CDR3 nucleotide sequence: TGTGCCAGCAGTGATCTAGCGGGGGCCAAAAATGAGCAGTTCTTC. Amino acids: CASSDLAGAKNEQFF.

This clone was picked up a small number of times. The chain combines TRBV5-1 with TRBJ2-7; 13 bases align to TRBD2. The germline CDR1 and CDR2 sequences are SGHRS and YFSETQ. Unmatched junction bases numbered 5, after V lost 0 bases and J lost 2 bases. CDR3 length equals 17 residues. CDR3 in amino acids: CASSLAGLAGVTYEQYF. The CDR3 bases are TGCGCCAGCAGCTTGGCAGGACTAGCGGGAGTTACCTACGAGCAGTACTTC.

The rearrangement joins TRBV30 to TRBJ2-1, with D uncertain. V shed 1 base and J shed 7 bases, with 5 bases lying between them. The CDR3 sequence is 11 residues long. From germline, CDR1 is GTSNPN and CDR2 SVGIG (reference sequence). In DNA form, the CDR3 reads TGTGCCTGGAGTGATGGAAATGAGCAGTTCTTC. Translation: CAWSDGNEQFF.

The chain recombines TRBV4-1 with TRBJ2-1; maybe TRBD2 (5 bases). The CDR3 is made up of 15 amino acids. V was cut by 0 bases and J by 5 bases, with 11 bases left in between. Germline V gene data show CDR1 as MGHRA and CDR2 as YSYEKL. The CDR3 is CASSQDPLANNEQFF. As DNA, the CDR3 is TGCGCCAGCAGCCAAGATCCCCTAGCCAACAATGAGCAGTTCTTC.

V gene TRBV11-2 combines with J gene TRBJ2-2, with D perhaps TRBD1 or TRBD2 (5 bases each). The CDR3 is made up of 14 amino acids. Per germline, CDR1 SGHAT and CDR2 FQNNGV. The V and J ends lost 5 bases and 4 bases respectively, with 11 bases between them. For the CDR3, the DNA is TGTGCCAGCAGCCCCGGGACCCGCACCGGGGAGCTGTTTTTT. Protein sequence: CASSPGTRTGELFF. Drawing the rest from reference TRBV11-2 and TRBJ2-2, the complete variable domain is EAGVAQSPRYKIIEKRQSVAFWCNPISGHATLYWYQQILGQGPKLLIQFQNNGVVDDSQLPKDRFSAERLKGVDSTLKIQPAKLEDSAVYLCASSPGTRTGELFFGEGSRLTVL.

CDR3 nucleotide sequence: TGTGCCAGCAGCTTAACTGGAGGACAGGGAGAGACCCAGTACTTC. Translated: CASSLTGGQGETQYF. This chain joins TRBV7-3 and TRBJ2-5; 8 nucleotides align to TRBD1. CDR1 SGHTA and CDR2 FQGTGA come from the germline V gene. V shed 0 bases, J shed 4 bases, and the junction held 4 bases outside the gene matches. CDR3 length equals 15 residues.

This CDR3 reads CASSVGDTQYF. The CDR3 region has the DNA TGTGCCAGCAGCGTAGGGGATACGCAGTATTTT. The V gene is TRBV9, the J gene TRBJ2-3; D call uncertain. This CDR3 region has 11 residues. Germline assignment: CDR1 SGDLS and CDR2 YYNGEE. V lost 0 bases to trimming and J lost 6 bases, with 2 bases between them.

The chain links TRBV4-2 to TRBJ1-4; TRBD1 aligns across 8 bases. The V gene's germline CDR1 is LGHNA and CDR2 YNFKEQ. Losses at the gene ends were 3 bases for V and 4 bases for J; bases not matched to a gene: 7. The CDR3 is 16 amino acids. For the CDR3, the DNA is TGTGCCAGCAGCCACGGACAGGGTGGTGGTAATGAAAAACTGTTTTTT. Its translation: CASSHGQGGGNEKLFF.

The chain links TRBV5-1 to TRBJ1-3, with unresolved D. Looked up from germline, CDR1 is SGHRS and CDR2 is YFSETQ. CDR3 length: 16 residues. Trimming stripped 4 bases from V and 0 bases from J, with 14 bases between. The chain's CDR3 is CASSPVYSYSGNTIYF. CDR3 nucleotides: TGCGCCAGCAGCCCGGTCTACAGTTACTCTGGAAACACCATATATTTT.

A note on this clone: The germline gene is not matched at one end of the junction; a read error may be the cause. This rearrangement joins TRBV13 to TRBJ2-7, with 9 bases matching TRBD2. CDR3 length: 14 amino acids. Germline assignment: CDR1 PRHDT and CDR2 FYEKMQ (reference sequence). The CDR3 DNA follows: TGTGCCAGCAGTTTAGCGGGAGCCAACTACGAGCAGTACTTC. This sequence encodes CASSLAGANYEQYF.

In this sample, this clone turned up a few times. Distinct nucleotide sequences in the sample also encode this CDR3. The chain uses TRBV5-1 and TRBJ2-7, with D perhaps matching TRBD2 (6 bases). Germline V gene data show CDR1 as SGHRS and CDR2 as YFSETQ. CDR3 length equals 12 residues. The germline V and J ends were trimmed by 0 bases and 6 bases, with 7 bases remaining between them. The CDR3 loop reads CASSLAGGEQYF. The DNA for the CDR3 is TGCGCCAGCAGCTTGGCCGGGGGCGAGCAGTACTTC.

The chain is built from TRBV29-1 and TRBJ1-1, with D perhaps TRBD1 (5 bases). CDR3 size: 12 residues. Germline values: CDR1 SQVTM, CDR2 ANQGSEA. Trimming pared 3 bases from V and 10 bases from J, leaving 15 bases between. Here the CDR3 DNA reads TGCAGCGTTGAGTTACAGGCAGGCGTAGCTTTCTTT. It encodes CSVELQAGVAFF.

A few counts support this clone. The V and J genes are TRBV9 and TRBJ2-1, with a tentative D call TRBD1 (6 bases). The germline V and J ends were trimmed by 4 bases and 0 bases, with 14 bases remaining between them. Germline values: CDR1 SGDLS, CDR2 YYNGEE. The CDR3 runs 16 residues. The CDR3 region has the DNA TGTGCCAGCAGCCCATGGGGGCCGCGCTCCTACAATGAGCAGTTCTTC. This encodes CASSPWGPRSYNEQFF.

This sequence joins TRBV27 and TRBJ2-7; 9 bases are a match to TRBD2. Germline CDR1 reads MNHEY; CDR2 reads SMNVEV (reference sequence). The trim removed 6 bases at V and 7 bases at J, leaving 7 bases unmatched. This CDR3 has 13 amino acids. CDR3 region: CASSIAGVEEQYF. The DNA of the CDR3 is TGTGCCAGCAGCATAGCGGGAGTAGAAGAGCAGTACTTC.

The chain combines TRBV27 with TRBJ2-7; D perhaps matches TRBD1 (7 bases). The CDR3 contains 17 residues. The V and J ends lost 4 bases and 4 bases respectively, with 23 bases between them. CDR1 and CDR2 from the germline V gene are MNHEY and SMNVEV (reference sequence). The CDR3: CASSSLWGATGQYEQYF. Written as DNA, the CDR3 is TGTGCCAGCAGTTCCCTCTGGGGGGCGACAGGGCAATACGAGCAGTACTTC.

This chain connects TRBV27 to TRBJ2-1; 7 nucleotides agree with TRBD2. The junction had 0 bases not matched to a gene; V was cut back by 2 bases and J by 8 bases. This CDR3 has 12 residues. The germline V gene has CDR1 MNHEY and CDR2 SMNVEV (reference sequence). CDR3 in DNA: TGTGCCAGCAGTTTAGCGGGAGATGAGCAGTTCTTC. Translation: CASSLAGDEQFF.

V and J are TRBV27 and TRBJ2-3; D is unresolved. Trimming removed 8 bases at V and 5 bases at J, with 20 bases between. There are 15 residues in the CDR3. The germline CDR1 and CDR2 sequences are MNHEY and SMNVEV (reference sequence). CDR3 sequence: CASSEVRQWGDTQYF. CDR3 coding DNA: TGTGCCAGCTCCGAGGTGCGCCAATGGGGAGATACGCAGTATTTT.